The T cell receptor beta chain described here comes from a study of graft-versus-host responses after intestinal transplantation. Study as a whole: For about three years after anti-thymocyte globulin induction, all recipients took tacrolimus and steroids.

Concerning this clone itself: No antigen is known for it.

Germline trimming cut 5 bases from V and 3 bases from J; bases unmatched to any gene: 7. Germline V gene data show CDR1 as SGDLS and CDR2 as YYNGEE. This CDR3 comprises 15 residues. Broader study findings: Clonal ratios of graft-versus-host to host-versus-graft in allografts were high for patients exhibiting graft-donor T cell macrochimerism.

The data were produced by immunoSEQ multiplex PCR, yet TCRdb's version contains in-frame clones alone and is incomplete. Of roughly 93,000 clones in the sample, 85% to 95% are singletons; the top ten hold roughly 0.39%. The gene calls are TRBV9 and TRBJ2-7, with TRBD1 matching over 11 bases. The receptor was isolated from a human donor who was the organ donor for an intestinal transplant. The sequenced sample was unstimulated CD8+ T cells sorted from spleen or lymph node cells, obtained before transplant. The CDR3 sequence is CASSRGGTGGYEQYF. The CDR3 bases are TGTGCCAGCAGTCGGGGCGGGACAGGGGGCTACGAGCAGTACTTC. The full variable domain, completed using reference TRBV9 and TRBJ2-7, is DSGVTQTPKHLITATGQRVTLRCSPRSGDLSVYWYQQSLDQGLQFLIQYYNGEERAKGNILERFSAQQFPDLHSELNLSSLELGDSALYFCASSRGGTGGYEQYFGPGTRLTVT.